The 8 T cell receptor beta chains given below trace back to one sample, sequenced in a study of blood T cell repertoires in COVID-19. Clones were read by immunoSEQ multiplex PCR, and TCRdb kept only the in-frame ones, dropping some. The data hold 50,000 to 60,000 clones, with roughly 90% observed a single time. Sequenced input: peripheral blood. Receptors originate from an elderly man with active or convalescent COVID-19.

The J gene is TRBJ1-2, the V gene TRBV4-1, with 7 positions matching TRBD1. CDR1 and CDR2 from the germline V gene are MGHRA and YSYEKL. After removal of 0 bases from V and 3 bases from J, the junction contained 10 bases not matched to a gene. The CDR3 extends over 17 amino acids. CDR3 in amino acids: CASSQDMAEGADYGYTF. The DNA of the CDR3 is TGCGCCAGCAGCCAAGATATGGCGGAGGGGGCGGACTATGGCTACACCTTC.

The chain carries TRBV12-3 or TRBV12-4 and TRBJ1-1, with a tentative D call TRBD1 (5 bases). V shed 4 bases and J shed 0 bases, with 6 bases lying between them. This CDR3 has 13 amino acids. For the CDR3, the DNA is TGTGCCAGCAGTTCAGGGTTGAACACTGAAGCTTTCTTT. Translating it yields CASSSGLNTEAFF.

Written as DNA, the CDR3 is TGTGCCAGCAGCCAGGGACAGGGGGGGGCAGAGACCCAGTACTTC. Translation: CASSQGQGGAETQYF. The chain recombines TRBV3-1 (or the pseudogene TRBV3-2) with TRBJ2-5; 11 bases map to TRBD1. Looked up from germline, CDR1 is LGHDT and CDR2 is YNNKEL (reference sequence). Trimming removed 3 bases from V and 4 bases from J; junction bases left unmatched: 4. The CDR3 runs to 15 residues.

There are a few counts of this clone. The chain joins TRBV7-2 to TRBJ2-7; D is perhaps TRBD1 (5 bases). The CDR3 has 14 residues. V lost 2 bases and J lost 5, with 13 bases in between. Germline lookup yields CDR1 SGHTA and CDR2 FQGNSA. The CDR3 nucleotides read TGTGCCAGCAGCTTAAATGCAGGGAAAGACGAGCAGTACTTC. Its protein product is CASSLNAGKDEQYF.

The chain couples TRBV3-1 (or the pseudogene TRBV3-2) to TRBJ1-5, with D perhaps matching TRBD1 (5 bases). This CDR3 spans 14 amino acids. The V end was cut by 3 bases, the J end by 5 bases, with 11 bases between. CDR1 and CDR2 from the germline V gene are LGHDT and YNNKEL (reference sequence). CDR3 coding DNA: TGTGCCAGCAGCCATAGGGGTGATTATCAGCCCCAGCATTTT. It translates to CASSHRGDYQPQHF.

CDR3 loop: CASSLGSGGYNEQFF. The DNA of the CDR3 is TGCGCCAGCAGCTTGGGTAGCGGGGGGTACAATGAGCAGTTCTTC. The chain links TRBV5-1 to TRBJ2-1, with 10 bases lining up with TRBD2. Germline CDR1 is SGHRS and CDR2 is YFSETQ. J was trimmed by 4 bases and V by 0 bases; bases with no gene match: 1. The CDR3 contains 15 residues.

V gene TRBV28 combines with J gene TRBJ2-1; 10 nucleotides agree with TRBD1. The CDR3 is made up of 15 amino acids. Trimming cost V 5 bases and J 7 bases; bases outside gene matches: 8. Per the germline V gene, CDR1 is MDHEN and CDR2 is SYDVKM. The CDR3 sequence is CASSPYGTGANEQFF. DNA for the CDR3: TGTGCCAGCAGTCCCTACGGGACAGGGGCAAATGAGCAGTTCTTC.

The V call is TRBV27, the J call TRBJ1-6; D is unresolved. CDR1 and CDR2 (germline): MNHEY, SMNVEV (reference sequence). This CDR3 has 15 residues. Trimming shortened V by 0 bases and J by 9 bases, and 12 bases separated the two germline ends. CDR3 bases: TGTGCCAGCAGTTTATCCGTTGTGGGCATTTCACCCCTCCACTTT. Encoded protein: CASSLSVVGISPLHF.